A selection of T cell receptor beta chains follows, all from one sample in a study of cytomegalovirus exposure and HLA in healthy donors. Measured with immunoSEQ multiplex PCR; TCRdb has only the in-frame clones, and not every one. Of some 180,000 clones listed, less than 80% are singletons. Sequencing was done on a sample of PBMCs. These receptors all stem from a man between 18 and 35 years old in good health and CMV-seronegative. CDR3s include the opening cysteine and the closing phenylalanine or tryptophan. A D gene is named only where the DNA matches it firmly. Rows may omit the clone size; those that give it use once, few, many or a size class.

d_call j_call clone_size v_call cdr3_nt cdr3_aa
NA TRBJ2-2 NA TRBV5-6 TGTGCCAGCAGCTGGGCAGGGCTGAACACCGGGGAGCTGTTTTTT CASSWAGLNTGELFF
NA TRBJ2-1 few TRBV18 TGTGCCAGCTCACAAACGACAGCGAATGAGCAGTTCTTC CASSQTTANEQFF
TRBD2 TRBJ2-1 NA TRBV28 TGTGCCAGCAGTGGAGAGCCCTGGGCTAGCGGAACTCTTGGGAAGCAGTTCTTC CASSGEPWASGTLGKQFF
NA TRBJ2-1 NA TRBV7-9 TGTGCCACCAAGAGACGGGGTACCTACAATGAGCAGTTCTTC CATKRRGTYNEQFF
TRBD1 TRBJ1-5 medium-sized TRBV30 TGTGCCTGGGGGGGACAGGAGGTATTACAGCCCCAGCATTTT CAWGGQEVLQPQHF
NA TRBJ1-2 few TRBV18 TGTGCCAGCTCACCACTAGGCAGGGCAAGCGATGGCTACACCTTC CASSPLGRASDGYTF
NA TRBJ2-7 NA TRBV28 TGTGCCAGCAGTTTATCAGGGCCAGACTACGAGCAGTACTTC CASSLSGPDYEQYF
TRBD2 TRBJ2-1 NA TRBV7-3 TGTGCCAGCAGCTCCTCCCTAGCGGGGGGCATCAATGAGCAGTTCTTC CASSSSLAGGINEQFF
TRBD2 TRBJ2-7 NA TRBV7-8 TGTGCCAGCAGCTTTACTAGCGGGGGGATCTACGAGCAGTACTTC CASSFTSGGIYEQYF
TRBD1 TRBJ1-5 NA TRBV6-6 TGTGCCAGCGGGACAGCAAATATGCCCCAGCATTTT CASGTANMPQHF
NA TRBJ2-7 NA TRBV11-1 TGTGCCAGCAGCTCCGGGACACTACGAGTCGAGCAGTACTTC CASSSGTLRVEQYF
NA TRBJ1-2 NA TRBV7-2 TGTGCCAGCAGCTTAGGCGTAGCAGCTAACTATGGCTACACCTTC CASSLGVAANYGYTF
TRBD2 TRBJ2-3 NA TRBV6-4 TGTGCCAGCAGCCCTACTAGCGGGAGCACAGATACGCAGTATTTT CASSPTSGSTDTQYF
TRBD1 TRBJ2-2 NA TRBV7-9 TGTGCCAGCAGCTTAGGGACAGGGAACACCGGGGAGCTGTTTTTT CASSLGTGNTGELFF
TRBD1 TRBJ1-2 once TRBV28 TGTGCCAGCAGTTCCGGAACAGGGGGCGTCGCTGGCTACACCTTC CASSSGTGGVAGYTF
NA TRBJ2-1 NA TRBV10-2 TGCGCCAGCCAGCAGGAGGCCTTAAACAATGAGCAGTTCTTC CASQQEALNNEQFF
TRBD2 TRBJ2-1 NA TRBV6-5 TGTGCCAGCAGTTACATTCTAGCGGGGGGTATGGGGGAGCAGTTCTTC CASSYILAGGMGEQFF
TRBD2 TRBJ2-1 NA TRBV29-1 TGCAGCGTCCCAAGGGCGGGGGACCCCAATGAGCAGTTCTTC CSVPRAGDPNEQFF
TRBD1 TRBJ1-6 NA TRBV9 TGTGCCAGCAGCGTAGGACACAGGGGCAATAATTCACCCCTCCACTTT CASSVGHRGNNSPLHF
TRBD2 TRBJ2-1 NA TRBV5-1 TGCGCCAGCAGAAGGACTAGCTCCTACAATGAGCAGTTCTTC CASRRTSSYNEQFF
NA TRBJ2-4 NA TRBV2 TGTGCCAGCGTTCGGAGAGGAAACATTCAGTACTTC CASVRRGNIQYF
TRBD1 TRBJ1-5 NA TRBV7-9 TGTGCCAGCAGCTCCGGACAGGGGTTATCAGCCCAGCATTTT CASSSGQGLSAQHF
NA TRBJ2-2 NA TRBV5-6 TGTGCCAGCAGCTTGATTCTGGCAGGCCCCACCGGGGAGCTGTTTTTT CASSLILAGPTGELFF
TRBD2 TRBJ2-3 NA TRBV28 TGTGCCAGCAGCCCCTGGGAGCGGGGGGGATCGGATACGCAGTATTTT CASSPWERGGSDTQYF
NA TRBJ1-1 once TRBV13 TGTGCCAGCAGCTTCCCGGGAGGCCGGCGCACTGAAGCTTTCTTT CASSFPGGRRTEAFF
NA TRBJ1-5 NA TRBV11-2 TGTGCCAGCAGCCCAGGATCGGGGGGGGCCAATCAGCCCCAGCATTTT CASSPGSGGANQPQHF
NA TRBJ1-1 NA TRBV29-1 TGCAGCGTGGCGGGGAGGATGACCTTGAACACTGAAGCTTTCTTT CSVAGRMTLNTEAFF
NA TRBJ1-4 NA TRBV4-2 TGTGCCAGCAGCCAAGCATTCGAAAAACTGTTTTTT CASSQAFEKLFF
TRBD1 TRBJ1-1 NA TRBV5-8 TGTGCCAGCAGCCAAACACAGGGGGGCACTGAAGCTTTCTTT CASSQTQGGTEAFF
NA TRBJ2-1 NA TRBV7-3 TGTGCCAGCAGCTTAACGGGGGGTAATGAGCAGTTCTTC CASSLTGGNEQFF
NA TRBJ2-3 few TRBV5-1 TGCGCCAGCAGCTGGGGCCGTTCGGCAGATACGCAGTATTTT CASSWGRSADTQYF
NA TRBJ2-1 NA TRBV30 TGTGCCTGGAGCCAGGGCTACAATGAGCAGTTCTTC CAWSQGYNEQFF
NA TRBJ1-1 NA TRBV6-1 TGTGCCAGCAGTATGAACAGGGTAGGCACTGAAGCTTTCTTT CASSMNRVGTEAFF
TRBD2 TRBJ2-6 NA TRBV15 TGTGCCACCAGCAGCGAGAGCGGGGGAGACTCTGGGGCCAACGTCCTGACTTTC CATSSESGGDSGANVLTF
NA TRBJ2-7 NA TRBV5-1 TGCGCCAGCAGCTTGAGTCTGGCGGGTGCGGTTCCCTACGAGCAGTACTTC CASSLSLAGAVPYEQYF
NA TRBJ2-1 NA TRBV14 TGTGCCAGCAGCCAATTGTCGGGTGAGCAGTTCTTC CASSQLSGEQFF
NA TRBJ2-3 NA TRBV9 TGTGCCAGCAGCCTGGGTGGGACTCGGTCAGATACGCAGTATTTT CASSLGGTRSDTQYF
NA TRBJ2-7 NA TRBV2 TGTGCCAGCACCGAAAGGGGGTACGAGCAGTACTTC CASTERGYEQYF
TRBD1 TRBJ2-3 NA TRBV5-5 TGTGCCAGCAGCTTGGACAGGGGAGTGGCACAGGGTACGCAGTATTTT CASSLDRGVAQGTQYF
NA TRBJ1-5 NA TRBV11-2 TGTGCCAGCAGCACCCATGCAGGTCAGCCCCAGCATTTT CASSTHAGQPQHF
NA TRBJ1-5 NA TRBV10-2 TGCGCCAGCAGTGAGTCTCGGGGTCAGCCCCAGCATTTT CASSESRGQPQHF
NA TRBJ1-5 NA TRBV19 TGTGCCAGTAGTACTCTACAGGGACATGGAAGCAATCAGCCCCAGCATTTT CASSTLQGHGSNQPQHF
NA TRBJ2-3 NA TRBV4-2 TGTGCCAGCAGCCAAGACTGGCAGACTGGAGATACGCAGTATTTT CASSQDWQTGDTQYF
TRBD2 TRBJ2-7 NA TRBV9 TGTGCCAGCAGCGTAGGGACTAGCGGGAGGCTCTTGTACGAGCAGTACTTC CASSVGTSGRLLYEQYF
NA TRBJ2-2 NA TRBV7-9 TGTGCCAGCAGCCCATTAGGGGCCGGGGAGCTGTTTTTT CASSPLGAGELFF
NA TRBJ1-3 NA TRBV19 TGTGCCAGTAGTATTAAAGTGACAGTCCCTTCTGGAAACACCATATATTTT CASSIKVTVPSGNTIYF
TRBD1 TRBJ1-2 few TRBV27 TGTGCCAGCAGTCCAGGGGGCAGCTATGGCTACACCTTC CASSPGGSYGYTF
TRBD2 TRBJ2-7 NA TRBV6-1 TGTGCCAGCAGTGAAGACAGCGGGAGCTCCTACGAGCAGTACTTC CASSEDSGSSYEQYF
TRBD2 TRBJ2-5 NA TRBV5-1 TGCGCCAGCAGCTTGGGGCGGGAGAAAGAGACCCAGTACTTC CASSLGREKETQYF
NA TRBJ1-2 NA TRBV4-1 TGTGCCAGCAGCTCGGACACGGACTATGGCTACACCTTC CASSSDTDYGYTF
NA TRBJ2-3 few TRBV7-9 TGTGCCAGCAGCGGGTCCGGACGGGATTACACAGATACGCAGTATTTT CASSGSGRDYTDTQYF
NA TRBJ2-5 NA TRBV7-8 TGTGCCAGCAGCTCCGAGGCGGGACGTGAGAAGACCCAGTACTTC CASSSEAGREKTQYF
NA TRBJ1-1 NA TRBV29-1 TGCAGCGTTGAGGGCAGGGTGGTCGCTGAAGCTTTCTTT CSVEGRVVAEAFF
TRBD1 TRBJ2-7 NA TRBV28 TGTGCCAGCAGTTCCCCCAGGACAGGGGACGAGCAGTACTTC CASSSPRTGDEQYF
NA TRBJ1-1 NA TRBV5-4 TGTGCCAGCAGTGACAGATTGAACACTGAAGCTTTCTTT CASSDRLNTEAFF
NA TRBJ2-7 NA TRBV27 TGTGCCAGCGCCTACAGGGAAACTACCTACGAGCAGTACTTC CASAYRETTYEQYF